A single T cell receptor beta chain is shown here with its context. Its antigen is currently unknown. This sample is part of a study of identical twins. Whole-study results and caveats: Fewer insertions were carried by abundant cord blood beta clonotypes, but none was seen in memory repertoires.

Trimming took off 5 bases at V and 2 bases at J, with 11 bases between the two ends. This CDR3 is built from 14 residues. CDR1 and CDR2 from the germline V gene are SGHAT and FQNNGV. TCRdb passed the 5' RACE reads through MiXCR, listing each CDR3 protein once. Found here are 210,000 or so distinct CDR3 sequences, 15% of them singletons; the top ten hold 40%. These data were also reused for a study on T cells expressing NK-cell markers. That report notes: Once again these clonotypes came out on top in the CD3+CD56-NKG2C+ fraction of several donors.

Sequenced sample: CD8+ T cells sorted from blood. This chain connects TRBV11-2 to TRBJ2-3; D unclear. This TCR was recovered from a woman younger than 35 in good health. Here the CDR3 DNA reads TGTGCCAGCAGCCCCGGATCGTTCACAGATACGCAGTATTTT. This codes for CASSPGSFTDTQYF.